Shown below are 2 T cell receptor beta chains from a single sample sequenced in a study of human T cells and chemical hapten exposure. Time point described: patch test 2, 6 weeks after DPC sensitization. Treatment denoted: therapeutic diphenylcyclopropenone sensitization with weekly scalp DPC. One entry per CDR3 protein, called by TCRdb with MiXCR from the RACE reads. There are some 89,000 distinct CDR3 sequences in the sample; roughly 10% occur only once, and roughly 2.5% lies in the top ten. Sequenced material: whole blood, taken in connection with sensitization to the hapten diphenylcyclopropenone (DPC). These receptors all stem from a woman aged 25-40 years with alopecia areata. Some clones in this sample may be carry-over from other donors' samples.

This clonotype appeared many times. The chain employs TRBV2 and TRBJ1-4; D gene ambiguous. The CDR3 is 12 residues long. CDR1 SNHLY and CDR2 FYNNEI come from the germline V gene. Trimming took off 8 bases at V and 4 bases at J, with 8 bases between the two ends. The CDR3 reads CASRMDNEKLFF. The CDR3 DNA reads as TGTGCCAGCCGGATGGATAATGAAAAACTGTTTTTT.

This clonotype has ten or more counts. The rearrangement joins TRBV20-1 to TRBJ1-2; 9 nucleotides align to TRBD1. CDR3 size: 18 residues. Germline V gives CDR1 DFQATT, CDR2 SNEGSKA (reference sequence). Germline trimming cut 2 bases from V and 2 bases from J; bases unmatched to any gene: 15. The CDR3 spells CSARHDPGQGPSNYGYTF. CDR3 in DNA: TGCAGTGCTAGACACGATCCGGGACAGGGACCTTCCAACTATGGCTACACCTTC.